One sample yielded the 24 T cell receptor beta chains listed below, sequenced in a study of CD8+CD57+ T cells in acquired aplastic anemia. The template for TCR beta VDJ and CDR3 sequence profiling was genomic DNA. TCRdb reanalysed the reads using MiXCR and keeps one entry per CDR3 protein. The data show 270,000 or so distinct CDR3 sequences, less than 85% seen once. Patients included in sequencing had previously demonstrated CD8+CD57+ cell expansion by flow cytometry. Sequenced: sorted CD4+, CD8+, or CD8+CD57+ T cells (not recorded which) from PBMCs. The source is a human donor with aplastic anemia.

This clonotype was picked up a small number of times. The chain joins TRBV7-8 to TRBJ2-5; D gene ambiguous. V was cut by 1 base and J by 8 bases, with 14 bases left in between. CDR3 length equals 14 residues. Germline loops: CDR1 SGHVS, CDR2 FQNEAQ. CDR3 sequence (DNA): TGTGCCAGCAGCTTAGTGGTGGGTCGCGATACCCAGTACTTC. This gives the protein CASSLVVGRDTQYF.

Points on this clonotype: One junction end does not reproduce the germline sequence, and a read error may be involved. This sequence joins TRBV5-1 and TRBJ1-2; D is possibly TRBD1 (5 bases). The CDR3 covers 13 residues. CDR1 and CDR2 from the germline V gene are SGHRS and YFSETQ. CDR3 protein: CASSERTEGGYTF. CDR3 DNA sequence: TGTGCCAGCAGCGAACGGACGGAGGGGGGCTACACCTTC. Using reference TRBV5-1 and TRBJ1-2 for the parts outside the CDR3, the full variable domain is KAGVTQTPRYLIKTRGQQVTLSCSPISGHRSVSWYQQTPGQGLQFLFEYFSETQRNKGNFPGRFSGRQFSNSRSEMNVSTLELGDSALYLCASSERTEGGYTFGSGTRLTVV.

The CDR3 nucleotides are TGTGCCAGCAGCTTAGCGGGGGGCCCGCTTACGTATTATTACACCTTC. Protein product: CASSLAGGPLTYYYTF. The genes are TRBV7-8 and TRBJ1-2; tentative D call: TRBD1 (6 bases). CDR3 length: 16 residues. Germline loops: CDR1 SGHVS, CDR2 FQNEAQ. Trimming removed 0 bases from V and 11 bases from J, with 22 bases in between.

This sequence joins TRBV7-8 and TRBJ1-1; weak D call: TRBD1 (5 bases). Germline V gene lookup returns CDR1 SGHVS and CDR2 FQNEAQ. Trimming removed 5 bases from V and 11 bases from J, with 24 bases in between. The CDR3 length is 15 residues. CDR3 coding DNA: TGTGCCAGCAGCGTAGGTTCGACAGCGAAGTATGATGCTTTCTTT. It codes for CASSVGSTAKYDAFF.

This clonotype has just one count. Because it lacks the conserved phenylalanine or tryptophan at the end, this CDR3 is likely a read error. The limits of the CDR3 on the DNA are not certain, so only TCRdb's listed CDR3 is given. The V gene is TRBV9, the J gene TRBJ2-3; the table assigns TRBD1, which was not confirmed against the DNA. From germline, CDR1 is SGDLS and CDR2 YYNGEE. The CDR3 is 13 amino acids long, termini counted. CDR3 loop: CASGDAGTIQYYV.

A note on this clonotype: A read error may produce the germline difference seen at one junction end. The chain is built from TRBV7-3 and TRBJ2-3, with D possibly being TRBD1 or TRBD2 (7 bases each). CDR1 SGHTA and CDR2 FQGTGA come from the germline V gene. This CDR3 region has 14 residues. CDR3 coding DNA: TGTGCCAGCAGCCTCGAGGGAGGGGGCAATGCTCACCCCTTT. This translates into CASSLEGGGNAHPF. Full variable domain (remainder filled in from reference TRBV7-3 and TRBJ2-3): GAGVSQTPSNKVTEKGKYVELRCDPISGHTALYWYRQSLGQGPEFLIYFQGTGAADDSGLPNDRFFAVRPEGSVSTLKIQRTERGDSAVYLCASSLEGGGNAHPFGPGTRLTVL.

This chain uses TRBV7-2 with TRBJ1-1; tentative D call: TRBD1 (5 bases). Germline CDR1 and CDR2: SGHTA and FQGNSA. This CDR3 has 15 amino acids. V lost 5 bases, J lost 8 bases, and 21 bases lay in between. DNA of the CDR3: TGTGCCAGCAGCCAAGCGAGGGGAGGGGATACGGAAGCTTTCTTT. It codes for CASSQARGGDTEAFF.

As regards this clonotype: The CDR3 ends on some other residue instead of the conserved phenylalanine or tryptophan, so this is likely a read error. The limits of the CDR3 on the DNA are not certain, so only TCRdb's listed CDR3 is given. The rearrangement joins TRBV7-2 to TRBJ2-3; TRBD2 is the table's D call and was not checked against the DNA. The CDR3 totals 13 residues, both ends included. Germline V gives CDR1 SGHTA, CDR2 FQGNSA. The CDR3: CASSLGGPVTGDL.

The chain carries TRBV20-1 and TRBJ1-2; D not certain. The CDR3 extends over 16 amino acids. V shed 2 bases and J shed 1 base, with 17 bases lying between them. Germline assignment: CDR1 DFQATT and CDR2 SNEGSKA (reference sequence). DNA of the CDR3: TGCAGTGCTAGATCAGGCTCTTTGCTGCGTAACTATGGCTACACCTTC. The encoded protein is CSARSGSLLRNYGYTF.

The chain uses TRBV24-1 and TRBJ2-7, with D unresolved. Germline CDR1 reads KGHDR; CDR2 reads SFDVKD. The CDR3 sequence is 12 residues long. The germline V and J ends were trimmed by 10 bases and 1 base, with 10 bases remaining between them. The CDR3 nucleotides read TGTGCCACGCCGTACAAATCCTACGAGCAGTACTTC. Translated, it gives CATPYKSYEQYF.

The chain has TRBV9 and TRBJ2-3; no reliable D call. Trimming cost V 0 bases and J 12 bases, with 20 bases left between them. The CDR3 is made up of 15 amino acids. Germline lookup yields CDR1 SGDLS and CDR2 YYNGEE. The CDR3, as DNA: TGTGCCAGCAGCGTAGGGGTCTCGAGAAAAGAGCCCCAGTATTTT. This sequence encodes CASSVGVSRKEPQYF.

To note about this clonotype: An end of the junction does not agree with germline; a read error may underlie this. This rearrangement joins TRBV2 to TRBJ2-1, with 11 bases identical to TRBD1. This CDR3 comprises 16 residues. The germline gives CDR1 SNHLY, CDR2 FYNNEI. DNA of the CDR3: TGTGCCAGCAGCATAGGGGACAGGGGGATCACAGATACGCAGTATTTC. The encoded protein is CASSIGDRGITDTQYF.

The CDR3: CASSPGTGDHVEYF. DNA for the CDR3: TGTGCCAGCAGCCCCGGCACAGGGGATCACGTAGAGTACTTC. J is TRBJ2-5 and V is TRBV7-9, with 7 positions matching TRBD1. J gave up 12 bases and V 5 bases, and 15 bases lay outside the gene matches. Germline assignment: CDR1 SEHNR and CDR2 FQNEAQ (reference sequence). The CDR3 has 14 amino acids.

The chain links TRBV7-9 to TRBJ2-5; maybe TRBD2 (6 bases). V shed 5 bases and J shed 9 bases, with 22 bases lying between them. CDR3 length equals 15 residues. Germline CDR1 is SEHNR and CDR2 is FQNEAQ (reference sequence). The CDR3 region is CASSGARGTKESQYF. The CDR3 DNA reads as TGTGCCAGCAGCGGGGCTCGCGGGACCAAGGAGTCCCAGTACTTC.

V gene TRBV19 combines with J gene TRBJ2-7; weak D call: TRBD1 (5 bases). In germline, CDR1 is LNHDA, CDR2 SQIVND (reference sequence). CDR3 size: 13 residues. Trimming removed 5 bases at V and 5 bases at J, with 13 bases between. The CDR3 coding sequence is TGTGCCAGTAGTGACAGTTGGTTGAACGAGCAGTACTTC. It encodes CASSDSWLNEQYF.

Concerning this clonotype itself: Its ends do not fully match the called genes, so a read error is possible. This chain connects TRBV9 to TRBJ1-1; perhaps TRBD1 as D (5 bases). The CDR3 is made up of 15 amino acids. Germline V gene sequence: CDR1 SGDLS, CDR2 YYNGEE. DNA for the CDR3: TGTGCCAGCAGCGGGGGGGGGGGGGAGGGAAGTGAAACTTTCTTT. Protein product: CASSGGGGEGSETFF. The full variable domain, completed using reference TRBV9 and TRBJ1-1, is DSGVTQTPKHLITATGQRVTLRCSPRSGDLSVYWYQQSLDQGLQFLIQYYNGEERAKGNILERFSAQQFPDLHSELNLSSLELGDSALYFCASSGGGGEGSETFFGQGTRLTVV.

This clonotype turned up a few times. The genes are TRBV2 and TRBJ1-1; D may be TRBD1 (6 bases). This CDR3 contains 14 residues. The germline CDR1 and CDR2 sequences are SNHLY and FYNNEI. Trimming shortened V by 10 bases and J by 0 bases, and 15 bases separated the two germline ends. The CDR3 bases are TGTGCCAAGGGGGGGTCGCGGATGAACACTGAAGCTTTCTTT. Translated, it gives CAKGGSRMNTEAFF.

V is TRBV20-1 and J is TRBJ2-7; either TRBD1 or TRBD2 may supply D (6 bases each). This CDR3 contains 13 residues. CDR1 DFQATT and CDR2 SNEGSKA come from the germline V gene (reference sequence). V was clipped by 5 bases and J by 3 bases, with 14 bases between them. The CDR3 spells CSAEGGSNYEQYF. The CDR3 region has the DNA TGCAGTGCTGAAGGGGGGTCCAACTACGAGCAGTACTTC.

This chain links TRBV7-6 with TRBJ2-5; D uncertain. The CDR3 is 15 residues long. Germline V gene data show CDR1 as SGHVS and CDR2 as FNYEAQ. V dropped 4 bases and J dropped 10 bases, with 22 bases sitting between them. The DNA of the CDR3 is TGTGCCAGCAGCTCGGGCAGATTACTTTCACCCCTCCAGTACTTC. Residues: CASSSGRLLSPLQYF. Combining the CDR3 with reference TRBV7-6 and TRBJ2-5 gives the whole variable domain GAGVSQSPRYKVTKRGQDVALRCDPISGHVSLYWYRQALGQGPEFLTYFNYEAQQDKSGLPNDRFSAERPEGSISTLTIQRTEQRDSAMYRCASSSGRLLSPLQYFGPGTRLLVL.

Points on this clonotype: This CDR3 fails to terminate in the conserved phenylalanine or tryptophan, so it likely reflects a read error. The DNA is left out, because the CDR3 cannot be placed on it with certainty; the CDR3 is given as TCRdb lists it. V usage is TRBV7-9 and J usage is TRBJ2-7; TRBD2, the D gene given by the table, was not confirmed from the DNA. The CDR3 numbers 13 amino acids, ends counted. Per the germline V gene, CDR1 is SEHNR and CDR2 is FQNEAQ (reference sequence). This CDR3 reads CASSLGPMKENGE.

This clonotype was detected only once. Germline and junction disagree at one end, which may indicate a read error. The chain employs TRBV7-9 and TRBJ2-5, with a weak D call TRBD1 (7 bases). Germline CDR1 is SEHNR and CDR2 is FQNEAQ (reference sequence). CDR3 length: 14 residues. CDR3 nucleotides: TGTGCCAGCAGTCGAGCAGGGGGAGGCTCTGGAAACACCTTC. Its protein is CASSRAGGGSGNTF.

CDR3 coding DNA: TGTGCCAGTAGTATCACTACAAGAAAGTACAAAGACCTCCACTTT. Translated: CASSITTRKYKDLHF. The gene calls are TRBV19 and TRBJ1-6; the D is unclear. The CDR3 is made up of 15 amino acids. V was cut by 3 bases and J by 15 bases, with 21 bases left in between. Germline V CDR1 and CDR2: LNHDA, SQIVND (reference sequence).

This chain links TRBV7-2 with TRBJ1-6, with D unclear. With 0 bases removed from V and 13 bases from J, the gap between germline ends came to 16 bases. The CDR3 consists of 15 residues. The germline V gene encodes CDR1 SGHTA and CDR2 FQGNSA. The CDR3 loop reads CASSLALQWGSPLHF. The CDR3 DNA reads TGTGCCAGCAGCTTAGCGTTGCAGTGGGGTTCGCCCCTCCACTTT.

As regards this clonotype: The junction does not match germline at one end; this may be a read error. This chain uses TRBV7-8 with TRBJ1-2; the D is unclear. The CDR3 is 14 amino acids. Germline V gives CDR1 SGHVS, CDR2 FQNEAQ. In nucleotides, the CDR3 is TGTGCCAGCAGCCAAGAGGGAGGCGCCTATACGCACAATTTC. Translating it yields CASSQEGGAYTHNF.